Following are 5 T cell receptor beta chains from one sample sequenced in a study of CD8 T cell repertoires and HIV-1 epitope variants. Their specific antigens are unknown. Generated by immunoSEQ multiplex PCR, the TCRdb table keeps only in-frame clones and is missing some. The table has roughly 5,400 clones, under 70% seen once. What was sequenced was cultured CD8+ T cells derived from PBMCs. The receptor source for this set is a male donor with HIV.

The chain recombines TRBV6-9 with TRBJ2-5; D is undetermined. V lost 10 bases, J lost 5 bases, and 23 bases lay in between. The CDR3 extends over 15 amino acids. Germline loops: CDR1 MNHGY, CDR2 SVAAGI. The CDR3 region has the DNA TGTGCCACCAGGTCGCATGGGGATTTGGGGGAGACCCAGTACTTC. Protein: CATRSHGDLGETQYF.

As for this clone: One junction end does not reproduce the germline sequence, and a read error may be involved. The chain carries TRBV5-4 and TRBJ1-2, with D perhaps matching TRBD1 (6 bases). Germline CDR1 SGHNT, CDR2 YYREEE (reference sequence). The CDR3 sequence is 14 residues long. CDR3 DNA sequence: TGTGCCAGCAGCGTGGAGGGGGGGCGCTATGGCCACACCTTC. Protein product: CASSVEGGRYGHTF.

CDR3: CASSRTGDTEAFF. The CDR3 bases are TGTGCCAGCAGTCGGACAGGGGACACTGAAGCTTTCTTT. The chain carries TRBV5-3 and TRBJ1-1; 9 bases match TRBD1. TRBV5-3 is flagged as an ORF with uncertain function. V lost 8 bases, J lost 3 bases, and 5 bases stayed unmatched. This CDR3 spans 13 amino acids.

The chain employs TRBV6-5 and TRBJ1-2; D possibly corresponds to TRBD1 (5 bases). The CDR3 is 15 amino acids. Trimming left V 2 bases short and J 0 bases short, with 10 bases between. Germline lookup yields CDR1 MNHEY and CDR2 SVGAGI. The CDR3 bases are TGTGCCAGCAGTTACGATCAGGGAGCTAACTATGGCTACACCTTC. Residues: CASSYDQGANYGYTF.

The chain has TRBV27 and TRBJ2-3; 9 bases are shared with TRBD2. The CDR3 has 15 residues. J gave up 2 bases and V 5 bases, and 5 bases lay outside the gene matches. Germline V gives CDR1 MNHEY, CDR2 SMNVEV (reference sequence). The CDR3 coding sequence is TGTGCCAGCAGTACCCGGACTAGCGCCACAGATACGCAGTATTTT. This encodes CASSTRTSATDTQYF.